The entry below describes one TCR beta chain. What it binds is unknown. The CDR3 is made up of 12 amino acids. V was clipped by 0 bases and J by 13 bases, with 7 bases between them. Germline CDR1 and CDR2: SGHAT and FQNNGV. The source of the sample is a study of PD-L1 blockade in urothelial cancer. Study-wide findings and caveats: At 3 weeks on treatment, tumor-associated clones expanded more with durable benefit.

Time point given: pretreatment peripheral blood. TCRdb keeps only in-frame clones here, not all; method: immunoSEQ multiplex PCR. Of tens of thousands of clones in the sample, roughly 90% were seen once. V usage is TRBV11-2 and J usage is TRBJ1-6; D gene uncertain. Sequencing was performed on PBMCs, taken around atezolizumab (anti-PD-L1) treatment. This clonotype was sampled from a man between 60 and 75 years old with urothelial cancer. The CDR3 DNA sequence: TGTGCCAGCAGCTTAGAATTTTCTCCCCTCCACTTT. It codes for CASSLEFSPLHF. The full variable domain, in which reference TRBV11-2 and TRBJ1-6 provide the parts outside the CDR3, is EAGVAQSPRYKIIEKRQSVAFWCNPISGHATLYWYQQILGQGPKLLIQFQNNGVVDDSQLPKDRFSAERLKGVDSTLKIQPAKLEDSAVYLCASSLEFSPLHFGNGTRLTVT.